This entry is about one TCR beta chain. The antigen is not known. Time point specified: week 35, safety follow-up. What each vaccine dose contained was 300 ug of mutant IDH1 20-mer peptide, accompanied by topical imiquimod. The sample is drawn from a study of a mutant IDH1 vaccine in newly diagnosed glioma. The overall study: Most patients had radiochemotherapy with temozolomide before enrollment; others had one alone.

From germline, CDR1 is MNHEY and CDR2 SMNVEV (reference sequence). The CDR3 is made up of 11 amino acids. V shed 6 bases and J shed 10 bases, with 13 bases lying between them. Only in-frame clones appear in the TCRdb table, and some are missing; sequencing was by immunoSEQ multiplex PCR. The sample records about 30,000 clones, 81% being singletons. V is TRBV27 and J is TRBJ2-7; D gene unclear. The clonotype originates from a man aged 30 to 39 with glioma. Here the sequenced sample was PBMCs, taken from a glioma patient whose treatment included an IDH1 peptide vaccine. The CDR3 nucleotides read TGTGCCAGCAGCCCAGGTGGGGAACAGTACTTC. It codes for CASSPGGEQYF.